The T cell receptor beta chain described here comes from a study of T cell responses to AZD1222 COVID-19 vaccine. Overall study results and limits: Dominant CD4 TCR responses targeted spike regions 160-218 and 743-854. All repertoire sampling was performed exclusively after the peak T cell response. White British people made up most donors, females outnumbered males, and clonal diversity was possibly underestimated. Reports indicate that nearly half of spike-specific TCRs are directed at unmutated variant regions.

To note about this clone: The antigen remains unidentified.

The CDR3 has 14 residues. V shed 4 bases and J shed 4 bases, with 10 bases lying between them. Germline V lookup: CDR1 SGHTA, CDR2 FQGTGA. Here immunoSEQ multiplex PCR was the method, and the copy in TCRdb shows in-frame clones only, minus some. The sample records about 140,000 clones, about 90% being singletons. This sequence originates from an adult in good health. V and J are TRBV7-3 and TRBJ2-2, with D tentatively TRBD2 (6 bases). Source: peripheral blood, taken on day 0 of AZD1222 vaccination. In DNA form, the CDR3 reads TGTGCCAGCAGCTGGGACTCTTCCACCGGGGAGCTGTTTTTT. It yields the protein CASSWDSSTGELFF.